This entry lists 28 T cell receptor beta chains sequenced from one sample in a study of blood T cell repertoires in COVID-19. Some clones are missing from TCRdb's copy, which holds only in-frame ones; the method was immunoSEQ multiplex PCR. The sample holds around 310,000 clones; 89% are singletons and the top ten take roughly 10%. Sequenced: PBMCs or T cells enriched from blood (not recorded which). Receptors were obtained from a young woman who had recovered from COVID-19.

The chain employs TRBV4-2 and TRBJ2-1; TRBD2 aligns across 12 bases. Trimming at V came to 4 bases and at J to 7 bases, leaving 8 bases not matched to a gene. The CDR3 has 16 amino acids. Germline-derived CDR1 and CDR2 are LGHNA and YNFKEQ. The CDR3 spells CASSRPGLAGFNEQFF. The CDR3 DNA reads as TGTGCCAGCAGCCGACCGGGACTAGCGGGCTTTAATGAGCAGTTCTTC.

The gene calls are TRBV27 and TRBJ2-3; TRBD2 agrees at 8 bases. Losses at the gene ends were 6 bases for V and 0 bases for J; bases not matched to a gene: 17. The CDR3 covers 19 residues. CDR1 and CDR2 from the germline V gene are MNHEY and SMNVEV (reference sequence). CDR3: CASRNLVASGSHSTDTQYF. The CDR3 coding sequence is TGTGCCAGCAGAAATTTAGTGGCTAGCGGGTCCCATAGCACAGATACGCAGTATTTT.

J is TRBJ2-7 and V is TRBV27; the D gene is possibly TRBD1 (6 bases). In germline, CDR1 is MNHEY, CDR2 SMNVEV (reference sequence). V lost 5 bases and J 2 bases, leaving 16 bases between the germline ends. This CDR3 is built from 15 residues. The CDR3, as DNA: TGTGCCAGCAGTGGGGCCGGGACATATGCCTACGAGCAGTACTTC. Its translation is CASSGAGTYAYEQYF.

The rearrangement links TRBV11-3 to TRBJ2-3, with D possibly matching TRBD2 (6 bases). V dropped 5 bases and J dropped 1 base, with 16 bases sitting between them. Germline V CDR1 and CDR2: SGHNT, YENEEA. This CDR3 has 16 residues. The CDR3: CASSPRWGGGTDTQYF. Here the CDR3 DNA reads TGTGCCAGCAGCCCCCGGTGGGGAGGAGGCACAGATACGCAGTATTTT.

The chain has TRBV10-3 and TRBJ2-5, with 9 nucleotides matching TRBD2. CDR1 ENHRY and CDR2 SYGVKD come from the germline V gene. This CDR3 spans 14 amino acids. The V gene end was trimmed by 6 bases and the J gene end by 0 bases; junction bases not matched to a gene: 2. CDR3 coding DNA: TGTGCCATCAGAGCTAGCGGGGACCAAGAGACCCAGTACTTC. Translating gives CAIRASGDQETQYF.

Written as DNA, the CDR3 is TGTGCCAGTCACAGGGACAGGGGCGAACTTAGCTATGGCTACACCTTC. It codes for CASHRDRGELSYGYTF. The chain is built from TRBV19 and TRBJ1-2, with 10 positions matching TRBD1. Germline CDR1 reads LNHDA; CDR2 reads SQIVND (reference sequence). V was clipped by 8 bases and J by 4 bases; unmatched bases: 13. This CDR3 region has 16 residues.

V and J are TRBV2 and TRBJ2-1; 7 bases align to TRBD2. The V gene end was trimmed by 9 bases and the J gene end by 7 bases; junction bases not matched to a gene: 12. The CDR3 is made up of 14 amino acids. Germline CDR1 and CDR2: SNHLY and FYNNEI. CDR3 DNA sequence: TGTGCCAGGGAAGGCGGGAGCATGGCAAATGAGCAGTTCTTC. Its translation is CAREGGSMANEQFF.

The gene calls are TRBV10-3 and TRBJ1-6; D is ambiguous. Trimming took off 0 bases at V and 10 bases at J, with 13 bases between the two ends. The CDR3 is 15 residues long. The germline V gene encodes CDR1 ENHRY and CDR2 SYGVKD. CDR3 nucleotide sequence: TGTGCCATCAGTGAGTCGGCGGGGAGAGACTCACCCCTCCACTTT. Protein: CAISESAGRDSPLHF.

The chain is built from TRBV14 and TRBJ2-7; TRBD1 might be the D (5 bases). From germline, CDR1 is SGHDN and CDR2 FVKESK. CDR3 length: 15 residues. The V end was cut by 0 bases, the J end by 3 bases, with 12 bases between. The CDR3 DNA is TGTGCCAGCAGCCAAGACAGGGCTAGGAGCTACGAGCAGTACTTC. Encoded protein: CASSQDRARSYEQYF.

This rearrangement joins TRBV15 to TRBJ2-2, with 10 bases that match TRBD2. This CDR3 is built from 16 residues. Germline values: CDR1 LNHNV, CDR2 YYDKDF (reference sequence). Trimming at V came to 1 base and at J to 6 bases, leaving 5 bases not matched to a gene. CDR3 in DNA: TGTGCCACCAGCAGAGCTAGCGGGAGTGTTTCCGGGGAGCTGTTTTTT. This translates into CATSRASGSVSGELFF.

This clone was picked up one time. CDR3 protein: CASSLMREVWQDTQYF. The CDR3 DNA sequence: TGCGCCAGCAGCTTGATGCGGGAGGTTTGGCAAGATACGCAGTATTTT. V gene TRBV5-1 combines with J gene TRBJ2-3; 8 nucleotides agree with TRBD2. This CDR3 is 16 amino acids long. V lost 1 base to trimming and J lost 5 bases; unmatched junction nucleotides: 9. Germline V CDR1 and CDR2: SGHRS, YFSETQ.

This chain links TRBV5-1 with TRBJ1-2, with 10 bases that match TRBD1. The CDR3 has 17 amino acids. Germline V gene data show CDR1 as SGHRS and CDR2 as YFSETQ. Germline trimming cut 0 bases from V and 8 bases from J; bases unmatched to any gene: 13. CDR3 loop: CASSLGTGGGLTRGYTF. The CDR3 coding sequence is TGCGCCAGCAGCTTGGGGACAGGGGGAGGACTAACTAGGGGCTACACCTTC.

The chain couples TRBV15 to TRBJ2-7; weak D call: TRBD2 (6 bases). Looked up from germline, CDR1 is LNHNV and CDR2 is YYDKDF (reference sequence). The CDR3 is 14 residues long. V dropped 5 bases and J dropped 5 bases, with 16 bases sitting between them. The DNA for the CDR3 is TGTGCCACCAGCCCCGTGACTAGTTTAGACGAGCAGTACTTC. It translates to CATSPVTSLDEQYF. Based on the CDR3 plus reference TRBV15 and TRBJ2-7, the full variable domain is DAMVIQNPRYQVTQFGKPVTLSCSQTLNHNVMYWYQQKSSQAPKLLFHYYDKDFNNEADTPDNFQSRRPNTSFCFLDIRSPGLGDTAMYLCATSPVTSLDEQYFGPGTRLTVT.

V is TRBV23-1 and J is TRBJ2-7; 10 bases line up with TRBD1. TRBV23-1 is designated an ORF whose function remains uncertain. The length of the CDR3 is 14 residues. The trim removed 4 bases at V and 3 bases at J, leaving 3 bases unmatched. In DNA form, the CDR3 reads TGCGCCAGCAGTCCGGACAGGGGGAACTACGAGCAGTACTTC. This translates into CASSPDRGNYEQYF.

This clone has just one count. CDR3: CASSLGTGETTNEKLFF. The CDR3 bases are TGTGCCAGCAGCCTAGGAACAGGGGAAACAACTAATGAAAAACTGTTTTTT. This chain joins TRBV5-8 and TRBJ1-4, with 7 bases identical to TRBD1. This CDR3 is 17 amino acids long. V dropped 4 bases and J dropped 0; count of bases not matched to a gene: 9. Germline V gene lookup returns CDR1 SGHTS and CDR2 YDEGEE. Supplemented by reference TRBV5-8 and TRBJ1-4, the full variable domain reads EAGVTQSPTHLIKTRGQQATLRCSPISGHTSVYWYQQALGLGLQFLLWYDEGEERNRGNFPPRFSGRQFPNYSSELNVNALELEDSALYLCASSLGTGETTNEKLFFGSGTQLSVL.

This clone was seen a handful of times. The CDR3: CASSLGGGLGNQPQHF. CDR3 sequence (DNA): TGTGCCAGCAGTTTAGGAGGGGGCCTAGGCAATCAGCCCCAGCATTTT. This chain uses TRBV28 with TRBJ1-5, with TRBD1 matching over 7 bases. CDR1 and CDR2 from the germline V gene are MDHEN and SYDVKM. V lost 2 bases and J lost 2; bases outside the gene matches: 6. The CDR3 runs to 16 residues.

The chain joins TRBV6-5 to TRBJ1-6, with TRBD1 as a possible D gene (6 bases). This CDR3 is built from 12 residues. Germline CDR1 and CDR2: MNHEY and SVGAGI. The V end lost 6 bases, the J end lost 13 bases, and 13 bases lay between the germline ends. Here the CDR3 DNA reads TGTGCCAGCAGGGTAGGGGGTTCCCCCCTCCACTTT. This sequence encodes CASRVGGSPLHF.

The rearrangement links TRBV6-5 to TRBJ2-5, with D perhaps matching TRBD1 (7 bases). Germline CDR1 MNHEY, CDR2 SVGAGI. V lost 7 bases and J lost 7, with 13 bases in between. CDR3 length: 12 amino acids. Here the CDR3 DNA reads TGTGCCAGCAACCGACAGGGAGGGACCCAGTACTTC. Translation gives CASNRQGGTQYF.

The rearrangement links TRBV9 to TRBJ2-1, with D perhaps TRBD2 (5 bases). The CDR3 contains 16 residues. Trimming left V 2 bases short and J 1 base short, with 13 bases between. CDR1 is SGDLS and CDR2 is YYNGEE in the germline V gene. CDR3 in DNA: TGTGCCAGCAGCGTCGGGGAGCGATTGTCCTACAATGAGCAGTTCTTC. This codes for CASSVGERLSYNEQFF.

J is TRBJ1-5 and V is TRBV7-8; D possibly corresponds to TRBD1 (6 bases). Deletions cut 5 bases from V and 0 bases from J, with 14 bases between. The CDR3 runs to 16 residues. CDR1 SGHVS and CDR2 FQNEAQ come from the germline V gene. The CDR3 coding sequence is TGTGCCAGCAGCCAACAGACAGGACATAGCAATCAGCCCCAGCATTTT. Protein: CASSQQTGHSNQPQHF.

CDR3 DNA sequence: TGCGCCAGCAGCCGGACGAACAGGGGGCATGAGCAGTTCTTC. Its protein is CASSRTNRGHEQFF. The J gene is TRBJ2-1, the V gene TRBV5-1; 9 bases are shared with TRBD1. Germline V gene sequence: CDR1 SGHRS, CDR2 YFSETQ. Trimming took 4 bases from V and 8 from J; bases not matched to a gene: 7. The CDR3 loop spans 14 amino acids.

V is TRBV29-1 and J is TRBJ1-1; a possible D gene is TRBD1 (6 bases). The V and J ends lost 3 bases and 0 bases respectively, with 8 bases between them. The CDR3 has 13 residues. Germline values: CDR1 SQVTM, CDR2 ANQGSEA. The CDR3, as DNA: TGCAGCGTTGAGGGACAAGTGAACACTGAAGCTTTCTTT. This sequence encodes CSVEGQVNTEAFF.

The chain combines TRBV7-2 with TRBJ2-7, with TRBD1 matching 7 bases. The CDR3 spans 15 residues. Per germline, CDR1 SGHTA and CDR2 FQGNSA. V was clipped by 2 bases and J by 2 bases; unmatched bases: 6. CDR3 sequence reads: CASSLFGTVPYEQYF. For the CDR3, the DNA is TGTGCCAGCAGCTTATTCGGGACAGTACCCTACGAGCAGTACTTC.

The chain joins TRBV7-9 to TRBJ2-1; tentative D call: TRBD2 (7 bases). CDR1 SEHNR and CDR2 FQNEAQ come from the germline V gene (reference sequence). The CDR3 is 17 amino acids. The V end lost 11 bases, the J end lost 1 base, and 24 bases lay between the germline ends. The CDR3 spells CALPSIGGRGSYNEQFF. CDR3 nucleotide sequence: TGTGCCCTGCCTAGCATTGGAGGGAGGGGGTCCTACAATGAGCAGTTCTTC.

The chain couples TRBV6-5 to TRBJ2-1; D possibly corresponds to TRBD1 (6 bases). This CDR3 region has 15 residues. CDR1 is MNHEY, CDR2 SVGAGI, per germline. Trimming removed 6 bases from V and 0 bases from J, with 12 bases in between. The CDR3 bases are TGTGCCAGCAGGAGAACAGGGCTCTCCTACAATGAGCAGTTCTTC. It specifies CASRRTGLSYNEQFF.

This chain links TRBV30 with TRBJ1-2; 8 bases map to TRBD1. From germline, CDR1 is GTSNPN and CDR2 SVGIG (reference sequence). The CDR3 has 12 residues. The V segment lost 5 bases and the J segment 3 bases; nucleotides outside the gene matches: 2. CDR3 DNA sequence: TGTGCCTGGGAGACAGGGGACTATGGCTACACCTTC. This sequence encodes CAWETGDYGYTF.

The chain joins TRBV29-1 to TRBJ2-1; D might be TRBD2 (5 bases). The CDR3 consists of 13 residues. V lost 3 bases and J lost 3, with 9 bases in between. Germline V CDR1 and CDR2: SQVTM, ANQGSEA. CDR3 sequence reads: CSVDDGNYNEQFF. CDR3 nucleotides: TGCAGCGTTGATGACGGGAACTACAATGAGCAGTTCTTC.

The chain recombines TRBV2 with TRBJ1-1; maybe TRBD1 (5 bases). CDR3 length: 12 amino acids. Looked up from germline, CDR1 is SNHLY and CDR2 is FYNNEI. V shed 7 bases and J shed 7 bases, with 13 bases lying between them. DNA of the CDR3: TGTGCCAGCAAGGGGACTACCAATGAAGCTTTCTTT. Encoded protein: CASKGTTNEAFF.